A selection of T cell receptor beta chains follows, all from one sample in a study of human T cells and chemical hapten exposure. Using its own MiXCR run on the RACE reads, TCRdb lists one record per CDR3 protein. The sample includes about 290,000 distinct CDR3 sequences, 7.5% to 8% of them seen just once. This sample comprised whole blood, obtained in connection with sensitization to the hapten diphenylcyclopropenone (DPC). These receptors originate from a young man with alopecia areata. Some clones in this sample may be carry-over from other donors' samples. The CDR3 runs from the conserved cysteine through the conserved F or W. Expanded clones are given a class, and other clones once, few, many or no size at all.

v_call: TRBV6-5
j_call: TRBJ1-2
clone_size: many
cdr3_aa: CASSYKQYNYGYTF

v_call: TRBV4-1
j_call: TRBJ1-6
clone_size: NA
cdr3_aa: CASSLTRDRGLNSPLHF

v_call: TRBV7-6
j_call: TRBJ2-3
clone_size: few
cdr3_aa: CASSTSVGGGTTDTQYF

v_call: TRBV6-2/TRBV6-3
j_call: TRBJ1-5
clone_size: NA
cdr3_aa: CASRRSTGGGNQPQHF

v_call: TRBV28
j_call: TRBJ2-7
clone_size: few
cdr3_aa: CASSTQIMGERDEQYF

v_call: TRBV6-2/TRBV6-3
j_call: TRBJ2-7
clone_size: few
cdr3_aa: CASRTQGTREQYF

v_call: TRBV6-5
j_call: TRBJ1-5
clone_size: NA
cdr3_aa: CASSRGQLGNQPQHF

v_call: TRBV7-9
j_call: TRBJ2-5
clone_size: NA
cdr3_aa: CASSKTGGQETQYF

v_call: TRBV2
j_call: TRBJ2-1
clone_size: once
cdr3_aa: CASRDFLAGAAEQFF

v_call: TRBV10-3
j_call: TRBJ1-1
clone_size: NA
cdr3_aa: CAISELMNTEAFF

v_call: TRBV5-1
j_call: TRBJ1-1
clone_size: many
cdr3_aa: CASSYDRGYTEAFF

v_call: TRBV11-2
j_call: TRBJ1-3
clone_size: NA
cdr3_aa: CASSPGHERLDTIYF

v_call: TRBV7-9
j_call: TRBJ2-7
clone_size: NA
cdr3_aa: CASSSTDRGSYEQYF

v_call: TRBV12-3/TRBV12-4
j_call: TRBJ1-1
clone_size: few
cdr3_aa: CASSGTKNTEAFF

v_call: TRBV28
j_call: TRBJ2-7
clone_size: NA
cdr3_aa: CASSLEIRSGVGSYEQYF

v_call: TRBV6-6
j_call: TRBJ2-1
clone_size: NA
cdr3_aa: CASRSGQALNEQFF

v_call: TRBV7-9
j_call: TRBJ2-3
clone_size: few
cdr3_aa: CASSLSKDTQYF

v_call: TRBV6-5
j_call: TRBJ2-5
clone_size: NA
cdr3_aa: CASSYSSTSGPYF

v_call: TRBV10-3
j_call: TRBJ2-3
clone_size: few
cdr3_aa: CAICGTSGNTDTQYF

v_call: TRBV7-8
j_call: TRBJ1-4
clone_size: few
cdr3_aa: CASSLAPGRVEKLFF

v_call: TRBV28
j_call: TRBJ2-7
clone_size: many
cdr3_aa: CASSTSSVSSYEQYF

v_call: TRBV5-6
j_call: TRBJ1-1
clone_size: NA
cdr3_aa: CASSLEGITAFF

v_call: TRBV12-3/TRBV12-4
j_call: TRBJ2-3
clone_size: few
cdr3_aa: CASIPSRVRTDTQYF

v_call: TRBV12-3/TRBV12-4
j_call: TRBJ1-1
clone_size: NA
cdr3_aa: CASTPVWGAGANTEAFF

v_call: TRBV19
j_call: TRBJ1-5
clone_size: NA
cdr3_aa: CAIGRGHQPQHF

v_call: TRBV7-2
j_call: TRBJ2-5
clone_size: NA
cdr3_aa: CASSASPLETQYF

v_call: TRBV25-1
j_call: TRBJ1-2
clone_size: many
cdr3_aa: CARKTGGQDYGYTF

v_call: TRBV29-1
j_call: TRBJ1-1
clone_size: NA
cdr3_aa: CSVEQENTEAFF

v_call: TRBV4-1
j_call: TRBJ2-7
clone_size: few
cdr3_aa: CASSQDRDRIYEQYF

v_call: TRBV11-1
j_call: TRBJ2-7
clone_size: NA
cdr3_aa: CASSLQLASSYEQYF

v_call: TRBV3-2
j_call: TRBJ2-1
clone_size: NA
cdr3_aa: CASSQEPLDTNEQFF

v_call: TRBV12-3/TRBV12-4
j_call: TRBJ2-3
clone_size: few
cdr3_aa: CASSLAGTSLTDTQYF

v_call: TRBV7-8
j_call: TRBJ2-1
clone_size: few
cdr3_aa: CASSLVRLPYNEQFF

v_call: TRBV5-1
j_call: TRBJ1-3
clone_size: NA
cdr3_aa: CASSLFEGPRSGNTIYF

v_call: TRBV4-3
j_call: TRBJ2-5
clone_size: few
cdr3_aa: CASSQDNDRGTQETQYF

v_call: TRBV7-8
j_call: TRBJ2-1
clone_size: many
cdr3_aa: CASRRGRDNEQFF

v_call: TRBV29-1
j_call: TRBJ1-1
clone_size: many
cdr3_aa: CSVDTGFEAFF

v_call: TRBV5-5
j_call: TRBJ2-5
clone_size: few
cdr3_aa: CASSLGQDQETQYF

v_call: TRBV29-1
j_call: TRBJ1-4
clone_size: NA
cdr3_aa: CSVRGRAANEKLFF

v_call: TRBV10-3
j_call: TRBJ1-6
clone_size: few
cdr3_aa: CAISSQAELNSPLHF

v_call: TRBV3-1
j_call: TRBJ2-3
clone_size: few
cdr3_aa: CASSSRQGAVTDTQYF

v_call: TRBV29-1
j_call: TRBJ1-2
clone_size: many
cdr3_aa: CSARTVTYGYTF

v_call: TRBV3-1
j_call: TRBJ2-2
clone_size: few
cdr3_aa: CASSQDLGSGELFF

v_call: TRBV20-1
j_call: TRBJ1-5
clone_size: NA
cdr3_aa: CSATGQGRQPQHF

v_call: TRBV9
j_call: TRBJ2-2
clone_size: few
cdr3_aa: CASSVGGLAAGELFF

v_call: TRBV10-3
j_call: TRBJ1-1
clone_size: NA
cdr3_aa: CATVFGTANTEAFF

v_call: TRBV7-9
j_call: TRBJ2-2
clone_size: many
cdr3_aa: CASSLIPGTGNTGELFF

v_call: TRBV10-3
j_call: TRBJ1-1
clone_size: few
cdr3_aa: CAIRTGVDEAFF

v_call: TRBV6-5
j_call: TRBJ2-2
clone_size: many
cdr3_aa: CASTWGQGATGELFF

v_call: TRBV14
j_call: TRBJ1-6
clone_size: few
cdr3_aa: CASSQYLGGQGRSPLHF

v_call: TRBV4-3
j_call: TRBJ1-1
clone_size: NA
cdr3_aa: CASSQDIAQWGPEAFF

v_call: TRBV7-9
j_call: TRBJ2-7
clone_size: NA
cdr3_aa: CASSLDGTFSYEQYF

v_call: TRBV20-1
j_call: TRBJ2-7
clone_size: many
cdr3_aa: CSAQTTGGEQYF

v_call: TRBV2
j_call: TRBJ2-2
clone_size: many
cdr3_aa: CASSGGWAPGELFF

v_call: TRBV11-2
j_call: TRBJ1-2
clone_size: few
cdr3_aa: CASSPQYYGYTF